This T cell receptor (beta chain) was recovered during a study of T-cell memory formation after mild COVID-19. The germline CDR1 and CDR2 sequences are SGHRS and YFSETQ. The CDR3 runs 16 residues. Trimming removed 4 bases from V and 3 bases from J, with 19 bases in between. TCRdb re-called the 5' RACE reads through MiXCR, storing one row per CDR3 protein. This table has about 610,000 distinct CDR3 sequences, around a sixth appearing once. V usage is TRBV5-1 and J usage is TRBJ1-1; TRBD1 might be the D (6 bases). This TCR was recovered from an adult woman who had mild COVID-19 (a few samples of this study predate the infection). Cell type and time point are not known. The sequencing sample was made of PBMCs or a T cell subset sorted from them (not recorded which). The CDR3 loop is CASSGPHTGSHTEAFF. CDR3 nucleotides: TGCGCCAGCAGCGGGCCTCATACAGGGTCACACACTGAAGCTTTCTTT.